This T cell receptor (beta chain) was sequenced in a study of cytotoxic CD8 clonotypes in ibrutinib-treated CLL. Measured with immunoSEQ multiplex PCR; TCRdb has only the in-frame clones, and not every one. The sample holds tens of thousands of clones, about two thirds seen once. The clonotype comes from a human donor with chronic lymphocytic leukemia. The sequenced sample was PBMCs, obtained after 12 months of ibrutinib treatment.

The CDR3 DNA follows: TGTGCCAGCTCCCGGGACAGGGCTTACGAGCAGTACTTC. This encodes CASSRDRAYEQYF. The gene calls are TRBV18 and TRBJ2-7; TRBD1 aligns across 9 bases. The J segment lost 4 bases and the V segment lost 6 bases, leaving 4 bases of the junction unmatched. The germline V gene encodes CDR1 KGHSH and CDR2 LQKENI. The CDR3 covers 13 residues.